This T cell receptor beta chain is from a study of T cell responses to AZD1222 COVID-19 vaccine. Findings and caveats of the study: Per reports, nearly half of all spike-specific TCRs target regions that are unmutated in variants. The donor cohort was predominantly white British with a female majority, and clonal diversity may have been underestimated.

Libraries were prepared by immunoSEQ multiplex PCR; TCRdb keeps only in-frame clonotypes and omits some of them. The data hold about 120,000 clones, with around 89% observed a single time. V trimming: 1 base; J trimming: 8 bases; junction bases outside the gene matches: 2. Germline assignment: CDR1 LGHNA and CDR2 YNFKEQ. The length of the CDR3 is 14 residues. Pooling covered second doses at about 4 or about 12 weeks. As for this clone: Its antigen remains unknown.

This TCR was sampled from an adult who received the AZD1222 COVID-19 vaccine. The sample in question was peripheral blood, obtained 28 days after the second AZD1222 dose. The V call is TRBV4-2, the J call TRBJ1-3; 10 positions match TRBD1. CDR3 loop: CASSQGDRGDTIYF. The CDR3 DNA reads as TGTGCCAGCAGCCAAGGGGACAGGGGAGACACCATATATTTT.